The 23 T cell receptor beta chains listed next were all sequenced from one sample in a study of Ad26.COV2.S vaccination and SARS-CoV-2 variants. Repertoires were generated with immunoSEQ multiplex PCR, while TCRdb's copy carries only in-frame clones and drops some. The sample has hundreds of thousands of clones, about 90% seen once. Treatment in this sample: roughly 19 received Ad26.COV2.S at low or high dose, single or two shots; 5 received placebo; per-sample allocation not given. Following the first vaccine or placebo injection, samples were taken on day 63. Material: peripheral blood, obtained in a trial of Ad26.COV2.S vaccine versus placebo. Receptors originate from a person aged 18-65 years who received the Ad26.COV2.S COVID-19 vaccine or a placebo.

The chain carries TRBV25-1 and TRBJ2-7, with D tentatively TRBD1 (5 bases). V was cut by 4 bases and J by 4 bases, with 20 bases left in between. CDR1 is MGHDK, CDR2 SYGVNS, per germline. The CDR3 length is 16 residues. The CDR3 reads CASSGMITGPTYEQYF. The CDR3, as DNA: TGTGCCAGCAGTGGGATGATTACAGGACCGACGTACGAGCAGTACTTC.

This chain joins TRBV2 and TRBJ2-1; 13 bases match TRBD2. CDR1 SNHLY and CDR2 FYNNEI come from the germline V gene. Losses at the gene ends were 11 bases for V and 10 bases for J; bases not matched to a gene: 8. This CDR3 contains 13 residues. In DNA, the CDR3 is TGTGCCGGCCGGACTAGCGGGGGCCCGGAGCAGTTCTTC. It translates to CAGRTSGGPEQFF.

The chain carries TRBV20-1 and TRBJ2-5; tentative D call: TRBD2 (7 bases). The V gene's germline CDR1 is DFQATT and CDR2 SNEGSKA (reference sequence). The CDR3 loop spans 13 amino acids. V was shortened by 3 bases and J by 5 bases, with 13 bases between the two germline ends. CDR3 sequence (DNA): TGCAGTGCTAGTCGCGGGGGCCGGGAGACCCAGTACTTC. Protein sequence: CSASRGGRETQYF.

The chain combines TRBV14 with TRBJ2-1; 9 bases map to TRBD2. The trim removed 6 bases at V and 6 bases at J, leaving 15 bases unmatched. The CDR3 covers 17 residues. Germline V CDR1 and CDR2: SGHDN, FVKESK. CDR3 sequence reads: CASRKGRGGLPANEQFF. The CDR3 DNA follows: TGTGCCAGCAGAAAAGGGCGGGGGGGCCTTCCCGCCAATGAGCAGTTCTTC.

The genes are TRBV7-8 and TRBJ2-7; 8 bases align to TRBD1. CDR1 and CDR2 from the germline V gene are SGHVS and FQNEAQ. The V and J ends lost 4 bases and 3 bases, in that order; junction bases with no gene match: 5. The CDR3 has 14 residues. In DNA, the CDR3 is TGTGCCAGCAGCTCTCGGACAGGGATCTACGAGCAGTACTTC. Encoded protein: CASSSRTGIYEQYF.

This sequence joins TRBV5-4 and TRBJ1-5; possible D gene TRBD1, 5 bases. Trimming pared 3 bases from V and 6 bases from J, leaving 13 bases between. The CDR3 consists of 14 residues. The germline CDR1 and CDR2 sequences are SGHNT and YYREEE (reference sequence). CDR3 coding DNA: TGTGCCAGCAGCTCCCACGGGACTCTTCAGCCCCAGCATTTT. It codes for CASSSHGTLQPQHF.

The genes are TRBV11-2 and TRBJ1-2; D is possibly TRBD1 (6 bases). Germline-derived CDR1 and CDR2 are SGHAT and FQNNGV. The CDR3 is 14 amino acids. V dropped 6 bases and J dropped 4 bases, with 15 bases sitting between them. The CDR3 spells CASRRTGGGYGYTF. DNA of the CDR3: TGTGCCAGCAGAAGAACGGGGGGCGGCTATGGCTACACCTTC. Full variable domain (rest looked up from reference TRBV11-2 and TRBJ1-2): EAGVAQSPRYKIIEKRQSVAFWCNPISGHATLYWYQQILGQGPKLLIQFQNNGVVDDSQLPKDRFSAERLKGVDSTLKIQPAKLEDSAVYLCASRRTGGGYGYTFGSGTRLTVV.

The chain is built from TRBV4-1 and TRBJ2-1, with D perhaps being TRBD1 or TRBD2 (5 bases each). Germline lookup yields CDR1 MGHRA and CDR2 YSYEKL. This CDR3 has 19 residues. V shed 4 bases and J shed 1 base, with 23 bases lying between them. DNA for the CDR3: TGCGCCAGCAGCCGAACCGGGACGGTGTACTCTCTTTCCTACAATGAGCAGTTCTTC. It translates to CASSRTGTVYSLSYNEQFF.

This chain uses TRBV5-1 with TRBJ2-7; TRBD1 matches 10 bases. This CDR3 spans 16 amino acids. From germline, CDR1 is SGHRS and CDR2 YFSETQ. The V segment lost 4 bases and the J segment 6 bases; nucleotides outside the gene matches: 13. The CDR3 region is CASSPNFWDRGSEQYF. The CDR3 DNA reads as TGCGCCAGCAGCCCAAACTTCTGGGACAGGGGATCCGAGCAGTACTTC.

CDR3 nucleotide sequence: TGTGCCAGCAGCCCGACAGGAATTCTTGAAGCTTTCTTT. It translates to CASSPTGILEAFF. The chain is built from TRBV3-1 (or the pseudogene TRBV3-2) and TRBJ1-1; possibly TRBD1 for D (6 bases). This CDR3 is built from 13 residues. With 4 bases removed from V and 7 bases from J, the gap between germline ends came to 13 bases. Germline CDR1 LGHDT, CDR2 YNNKEL (reference sequence).

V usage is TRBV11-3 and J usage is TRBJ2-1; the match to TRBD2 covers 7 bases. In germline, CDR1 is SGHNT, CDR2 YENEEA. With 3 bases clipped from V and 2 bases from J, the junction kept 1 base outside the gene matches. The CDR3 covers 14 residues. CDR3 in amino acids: CASSFAGAYNEQFF. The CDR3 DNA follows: TGTGCCAGCAGCTTTGCGGGGGCCTACAATGAGCAGTTCTTC.

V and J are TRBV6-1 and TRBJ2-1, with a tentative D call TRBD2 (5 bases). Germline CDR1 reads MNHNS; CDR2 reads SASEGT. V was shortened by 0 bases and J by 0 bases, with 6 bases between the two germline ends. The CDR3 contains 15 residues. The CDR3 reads CASSEAGSSYNEQFF. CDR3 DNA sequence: TGTGCCAGCAGTGAAGCAGGGAGCTCCTACAATGAGCAGTTCTTC.

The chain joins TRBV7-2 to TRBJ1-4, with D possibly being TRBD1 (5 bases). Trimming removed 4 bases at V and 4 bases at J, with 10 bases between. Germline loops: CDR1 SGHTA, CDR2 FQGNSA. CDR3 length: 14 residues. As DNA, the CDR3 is TGTGCCAGCAGCTATGACAGAAGTAATGAAAAACTGTTTTTT. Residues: CASSYDRSNEKLFF.

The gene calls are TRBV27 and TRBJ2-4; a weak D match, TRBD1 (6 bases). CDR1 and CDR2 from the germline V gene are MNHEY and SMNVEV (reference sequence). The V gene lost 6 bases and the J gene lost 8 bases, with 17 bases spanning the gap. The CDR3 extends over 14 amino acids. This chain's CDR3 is CASRRDMSVDIQYF. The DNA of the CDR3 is TGTGCCAGCAGACGGGACATGAGTGTGGACATTCAGTACTTC.

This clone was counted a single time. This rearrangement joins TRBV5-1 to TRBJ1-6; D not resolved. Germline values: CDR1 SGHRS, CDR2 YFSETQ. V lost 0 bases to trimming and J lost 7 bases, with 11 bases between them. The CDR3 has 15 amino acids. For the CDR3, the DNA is TGCGCCAGCAGCTTGGGGTCAGGCATCAATTCACCCCTCCACTTT. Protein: CASSLGSGINSPLHF.

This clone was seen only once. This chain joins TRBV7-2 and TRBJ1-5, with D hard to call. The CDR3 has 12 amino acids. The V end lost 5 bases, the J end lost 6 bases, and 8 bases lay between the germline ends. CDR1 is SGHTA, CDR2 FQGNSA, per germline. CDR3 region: CASSPARQPQHF. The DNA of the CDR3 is TGTGCCAGCAGCCCCGCCCGTCAGCCCCAGCATTTT.

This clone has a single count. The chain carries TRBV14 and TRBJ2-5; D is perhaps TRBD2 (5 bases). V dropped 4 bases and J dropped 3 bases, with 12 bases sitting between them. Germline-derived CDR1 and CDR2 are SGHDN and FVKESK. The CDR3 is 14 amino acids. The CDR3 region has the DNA TGTGCCAGCAGCCGGTTGGGAGATGAAGAGACCCAGTACTTC. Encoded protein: CASSRLGDEETQYF.

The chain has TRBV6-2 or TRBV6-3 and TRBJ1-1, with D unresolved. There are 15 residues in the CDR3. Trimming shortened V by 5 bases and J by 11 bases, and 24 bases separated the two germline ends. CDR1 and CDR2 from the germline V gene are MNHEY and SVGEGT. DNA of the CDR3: TGTGCCAGCAGTCCAACGACCCAGAACCACTTGAGGGCTTTCTTT. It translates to CASSPTTQNHLRAFF.

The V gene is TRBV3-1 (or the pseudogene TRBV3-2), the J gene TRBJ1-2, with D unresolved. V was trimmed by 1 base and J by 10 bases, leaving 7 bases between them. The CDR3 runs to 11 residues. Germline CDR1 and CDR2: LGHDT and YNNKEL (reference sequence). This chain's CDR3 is CASSQGRAYTF. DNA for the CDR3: TGTGCCAGCAGCCAAGGACGGGCCTACACCTTC.

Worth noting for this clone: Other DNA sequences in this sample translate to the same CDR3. CDR3 coding DNA: TGTGCCATCAGTGAGTCGGGACAGGGGAACACTGAAGCTTTCTTT. Its protein product is CAISESGQGNTEAFF. The chain recombines TRBV10-3 with TRBJ1-1; 9 bases align to TRBD1. V lost 0 bases, J lost 1 base, and 0 bases stayed unmatched. The V gene's germline CDR1 is ENHRY and CDR2 SYGVKD. This CDR3 is 15 amino acids long.

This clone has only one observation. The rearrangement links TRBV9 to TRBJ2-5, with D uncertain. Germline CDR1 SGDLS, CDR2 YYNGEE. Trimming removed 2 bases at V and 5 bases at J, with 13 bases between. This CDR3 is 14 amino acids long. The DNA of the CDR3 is TGTGCCAGCAGCGTCGACGGCAGCCAGGAGACCCAGTACTTC. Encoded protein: CASSVDGSQETQYF.

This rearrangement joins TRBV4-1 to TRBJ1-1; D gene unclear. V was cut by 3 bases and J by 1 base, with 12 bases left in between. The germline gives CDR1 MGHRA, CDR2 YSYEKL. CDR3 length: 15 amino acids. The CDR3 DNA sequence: TGCGCCAGCAGCCATCCGACGGTCCGGAACACTGAAGCTTTCTTT. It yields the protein CASSHPTVRNTEAFF.

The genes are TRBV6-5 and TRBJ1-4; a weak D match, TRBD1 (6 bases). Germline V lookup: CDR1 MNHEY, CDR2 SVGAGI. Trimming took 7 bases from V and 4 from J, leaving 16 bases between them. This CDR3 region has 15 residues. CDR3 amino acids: CASMGLGGNNEKLFF. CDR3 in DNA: TGTGCCAGCATGGGCCTAGGGGGGAATAATGAAAAACTGTTTTTT.